This T cell receptor (beta chain) was found in a study of spatial heterogeneity in lung cancer. In the study overall: In cases with available follow-up PBMC samples, these were sequenced at a median of approximately two years after resection. Points from the study as a whole: The appearance of ubiquitous expanded tumor TCRs in blood was greater at resection than follow-up.

Every cDNA TCR molecule received its own unique molecular identifier. TCRdb reanalysed the 5' RACE reads using MiXCR and keeps one entry per CDR3 protein. The data show more than 95,000 distinct CDR3 sequences, 9% to 15% seen once. This clonotype has more than one count but fewer than ten. Its cognate antigen is unknown. Germline V CDR1 and CDR2: MNHNY, SVGAGI (reference sequence). The CDR3 extends over 14 amino acids. V lost 6 bases and J lost 4, with 12 bases in between. The time point was: blood at routine non-recurrence follow-up after resection. Whole RNA from tumor, nontumor lung or frozen PBMC was sequenced unsorted.

The J gene is TRBJ1-4, the V gene TRBV6-6; D remains ambiguous. Material: PBMCs, obtained at follow-up. The receptor was isolated from a male donor with early-stage non-small cell lung cancer. The CDR3 bases are TGTGCCAGCAGGGCCCGGTCGAATAATGAAAAACTGTTTTTT. It yields the protein CASRARSNNEKLFF.